The rows below give T cell receptor beta chains drawn from one sample of a study of TIL therapy for anti-PD-1-resistant metastatic lung cancer. Assay: immunoSEQ multiplex PCR; the TCRdb copy retains only in-frame clones and omits some. This sample yields 50,000 or so clones, of which approximately 79% are seen a single time; 4.8% belongs to the top ten. The sample was blood, taken at baseline. These receptors all come from a woman aged 25 to 80 with non-small cell lung cancer. CDR3s include the opening cysteine and the closing phenylalanine or tryptophan.

TRBV15,CATSRRGGDEQYF
TRBV7-9,CASSLTSGSYEQYF
TRBV7-8,CASSPEAEREQYF
TRBV5-1,CASSLAGQGNTGELFF
TRBV5-6,CASSWTGLDTEAFF
TRBV5-6,CASSWGQLNQPQHF
TRBV19,CASTAVPNTGELFF
TRBV10-2,CASQDHGTALRDPYEQYF
TRBV7-9,CASSLPDRTGELFF
TRBV7-9,CASSLGEAVGYTF
TRBV7-9,CASSPRGLAGGGNEQFF
TRBV2,CASSDNGRYTEAFF
TRBV20-1,CSARAIHEQFF
TRBV19,CASSTPRSERYEQYF
TRBV27,CASSPGLAGLEQYF
TRBV28,CASLPTGGSNQPQHF
TRBV11-2,CASSPGLAHKGELFF
TRBV6-6,CASRSTGGLQFF
TRBV7-8,CASSTRTNTEAFF
TRBV25-1,CASEGLPLYEQYF
TRBV19,CASRRSPGDSYEQYF
TRBV30,CAWSVIGRQHF
TRBV7-9,CASSLEREFAFF
TRBV6-5,CASSYRQGVMNTEAFF
TRBV2,CASSDGQVYEQYF
TRBV7-9,CASSLSTGAGNEKLFF
TRBV28,CASRPDRELLYNEQFF